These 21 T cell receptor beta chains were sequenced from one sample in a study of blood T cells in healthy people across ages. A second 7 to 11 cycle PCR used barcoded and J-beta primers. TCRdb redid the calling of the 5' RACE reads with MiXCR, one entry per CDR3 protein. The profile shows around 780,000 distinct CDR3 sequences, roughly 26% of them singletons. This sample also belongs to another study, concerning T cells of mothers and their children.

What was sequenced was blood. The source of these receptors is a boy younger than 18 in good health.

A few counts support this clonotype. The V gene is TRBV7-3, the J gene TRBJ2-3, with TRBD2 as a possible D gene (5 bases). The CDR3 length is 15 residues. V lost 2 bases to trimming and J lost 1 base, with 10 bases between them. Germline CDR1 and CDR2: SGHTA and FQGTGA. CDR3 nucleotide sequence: TGTGCCAGCAGCTTAGAGGGTATTGGCACAGATACGCAGTATTTT. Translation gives CASSLEGIGTDTQYF.

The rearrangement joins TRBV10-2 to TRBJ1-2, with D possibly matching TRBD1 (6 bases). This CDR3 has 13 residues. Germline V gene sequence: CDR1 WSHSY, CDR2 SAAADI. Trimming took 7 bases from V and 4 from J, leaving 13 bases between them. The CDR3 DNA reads TGCGCCAGCACCCAGGGGCGGGGCTATGGCTACACCTTC. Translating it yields CASTQGRGYGYTF.

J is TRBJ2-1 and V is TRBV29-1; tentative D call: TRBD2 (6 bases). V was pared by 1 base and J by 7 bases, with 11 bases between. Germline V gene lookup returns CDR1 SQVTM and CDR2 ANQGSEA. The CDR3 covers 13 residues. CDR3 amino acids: CSVEGLVDNEQFF. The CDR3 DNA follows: TGCAGCGTTGAAGGACTAGTGGATAATGAGCAGTTCTTC.

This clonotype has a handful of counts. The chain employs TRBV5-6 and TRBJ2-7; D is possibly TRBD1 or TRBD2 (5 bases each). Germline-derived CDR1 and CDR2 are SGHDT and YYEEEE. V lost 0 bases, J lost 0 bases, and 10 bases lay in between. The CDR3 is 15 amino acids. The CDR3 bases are TGTGCCAGCAGCTTGGATGAGGGGAGCTCCTACGAGCAGTACTTC. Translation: CASSLDEGSSYEQYF.

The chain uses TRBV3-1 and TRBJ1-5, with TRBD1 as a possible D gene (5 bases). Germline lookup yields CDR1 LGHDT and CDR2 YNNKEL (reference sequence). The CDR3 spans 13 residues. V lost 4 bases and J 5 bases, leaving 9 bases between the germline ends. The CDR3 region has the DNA TGTGCCAGCAGCCGGGACCTGGATCAGCCCCAGCATTTT. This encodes CASSRDLDQPQHF.

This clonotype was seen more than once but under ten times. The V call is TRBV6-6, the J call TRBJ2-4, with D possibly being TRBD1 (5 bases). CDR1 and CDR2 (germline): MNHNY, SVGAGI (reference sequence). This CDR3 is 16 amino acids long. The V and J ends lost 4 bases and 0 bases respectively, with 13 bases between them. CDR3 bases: TGTGCCAGCAGTTGGCAGGGCGGCTTAGCCAAAAACATTCAGTACTTC. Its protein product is CASSWQGGLAKNIQYF.

DNA of the CDR3: TGTGCCAGCAGCCAAGATGACGGCAGCTCCTATAATTCACCCCTCCACTTT. Protein sequence: CASSQDDGSSYNSPLHF. The rearrangement uses TRBV3-1 and TRBJ1-6; D is unclear. The CDR3 is 17 residues long. The V gene lost 0 bases and the J gene lost 0 bases, with 9 bases spanning the gap. Germline CDR1 is LGHDT and CDR2 is YNNKEL (reference sequence).

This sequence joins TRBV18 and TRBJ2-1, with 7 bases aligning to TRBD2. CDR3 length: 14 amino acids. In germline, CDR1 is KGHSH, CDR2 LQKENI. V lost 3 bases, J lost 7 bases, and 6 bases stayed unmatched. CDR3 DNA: TGTGCCAGCTCACCCCCGGGACTACCAAATGAGCAGTTCTTC. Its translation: CASSPPGLPNEQFF. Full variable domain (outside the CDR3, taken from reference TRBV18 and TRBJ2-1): NAGVMQNPRHLVRRRGQEARLRCSPMKGHSHVYWYRQLPEEGLKFMVYLQKENIIDESGMPKERFSAEFPKEGPSILRIQQVVRGDSAAYFCASSPPGLPNEQFFGPGTRLTVL.

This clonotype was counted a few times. The CDR3 bases are TGCGCCAGCAGAACAGGCTTAAGCTCCTACAATGAGCAGTTCTTC. It codes for CASRTGLSSYNEQFF. This chain joins TRBV10-2 and TRBJ2-1, with D possibly TRBD1 on 5 matching bases. CDR3 length: 15 residues. V gave up 6 bases and J gave up 0 bases, with 12 bases separating them. CDR1 WSHSY and CDR2 SAAADI come from the germline V gene.

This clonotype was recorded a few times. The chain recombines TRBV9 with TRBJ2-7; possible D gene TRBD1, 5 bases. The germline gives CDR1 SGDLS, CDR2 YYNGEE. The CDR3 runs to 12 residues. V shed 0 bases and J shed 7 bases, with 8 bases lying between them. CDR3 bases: TGTGCCAGCAGCGTAGGAGCAGGGGAGCAGTACTTC. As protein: CASSVGAGEQYF. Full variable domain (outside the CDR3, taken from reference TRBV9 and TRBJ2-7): DSGVTQTPKHLITATGQRVTLRCSPRSGDLSVYWYQQSLDQGLQFLIQYYNGEERAKGNILERFSAQQFPDLHSELNLSSLELGDSALYFCASSVGAGEQYFGPGTRLTVT.

CDR3 loop: CSVGRTLGKDYGYTF. CDR3 sequence (DNA): TGCAGCGTTGGGAGAACCCTGGGGAAGGACTATGGCTACACCTTC. The chain links TRBV29-1 to TRBJ1-2; no clear D gene. This CDR3 has 15 amino acids. The germline CDR1 and CDR2 sequences are SQVTM and ANQGSEA. V was cut by 4 bases and J by 3 bases, with 18 bases left in between.

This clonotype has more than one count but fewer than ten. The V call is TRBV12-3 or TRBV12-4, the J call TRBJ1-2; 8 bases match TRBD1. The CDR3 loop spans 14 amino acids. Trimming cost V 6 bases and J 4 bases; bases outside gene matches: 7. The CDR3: CASRPTGAVYGYTF. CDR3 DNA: TGTGCCAGCAGACCGACAGGGGCGGTCTATGGCTACACCTTC.

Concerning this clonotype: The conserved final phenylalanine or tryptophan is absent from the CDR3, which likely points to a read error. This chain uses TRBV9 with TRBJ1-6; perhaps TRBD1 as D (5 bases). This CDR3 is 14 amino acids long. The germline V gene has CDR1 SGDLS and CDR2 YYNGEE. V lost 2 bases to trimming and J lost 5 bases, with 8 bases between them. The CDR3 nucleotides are TGTGCCAGCAGCGTCAGGGCCAATAATTCACCCCTCCACCTT. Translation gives CASSVRANNSPLHL.

In DNA form, the CDR3 reads TGCGCCAGCAGCGGGGGGACAGGTGAAGAGACCCAGTACTTC. Translated: CASSGGTGEETQYF. The chain employs TRBV5-1 and TRBJ2-5; 8 nucleotides agree with TRBD1. Looked up from germline, CDR1 is SGHRS and CDR2 is YFSETQ. J gave up 3 bases and V 4 bases, and 5 bases lay outside the gene matches. This CDR3 region has 14 residues.

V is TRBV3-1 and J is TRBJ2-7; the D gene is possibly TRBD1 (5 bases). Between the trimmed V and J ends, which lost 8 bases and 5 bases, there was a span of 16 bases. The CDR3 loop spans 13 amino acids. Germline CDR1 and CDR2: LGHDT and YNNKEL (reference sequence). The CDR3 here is CASFDTLGDEQYF. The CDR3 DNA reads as TGTGCCAGCTTCGACACTTTAGGGGACGAGCAGTACTTC.

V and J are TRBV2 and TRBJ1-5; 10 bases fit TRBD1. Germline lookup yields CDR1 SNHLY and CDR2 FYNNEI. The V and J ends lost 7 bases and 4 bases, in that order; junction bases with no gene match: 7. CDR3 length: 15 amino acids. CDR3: CASTGDRGWNQPQHF. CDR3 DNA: TGTGCCAGCACCGGGGACAGGGGATGGAATCAGCCCCAGCATTTT.

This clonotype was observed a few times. CDR3 sequence: CSVEGRAEGYTF. CDR3 nucleotides: TGCAGCGTTGAAGGCAGGGCGGAGGGCTACACCTTC. The chain has TRBV29-1 and TRBJ1-2; D is possibly TRBD1 (5 bases). The CDR3 spans 12 residues. Germline lookup yields CDR1 SQVTM and CDR2 ANQGSEA. V gave up 1 base and J gave up 8 bases, with 11 bases separating them.

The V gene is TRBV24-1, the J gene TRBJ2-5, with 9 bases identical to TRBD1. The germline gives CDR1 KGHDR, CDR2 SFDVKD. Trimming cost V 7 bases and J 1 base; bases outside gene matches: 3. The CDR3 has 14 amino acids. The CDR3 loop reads CATSPGQGQETQYF. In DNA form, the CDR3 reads TGTGCCACCAGCCCGGGACAGGGCCAAGAGACCCAGTACTTC.

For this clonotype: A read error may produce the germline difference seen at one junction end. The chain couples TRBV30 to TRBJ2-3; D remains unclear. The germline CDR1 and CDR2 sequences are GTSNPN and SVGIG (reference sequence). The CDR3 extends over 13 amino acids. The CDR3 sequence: CAWSERAQDTQCF. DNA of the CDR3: TGTGCCTGGAGTGAACGGGCTCAAGATACGCAGTGTTTT.

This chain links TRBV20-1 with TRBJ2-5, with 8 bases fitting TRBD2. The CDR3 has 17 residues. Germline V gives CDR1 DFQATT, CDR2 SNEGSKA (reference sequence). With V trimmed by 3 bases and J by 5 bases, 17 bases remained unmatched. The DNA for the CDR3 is TGCAGTGCTAGCTTCCCGGGAGGGCCTGTTGTTGGGGAGACCCAGTACTTC. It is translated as CSASFPGGPVVGETQYF.

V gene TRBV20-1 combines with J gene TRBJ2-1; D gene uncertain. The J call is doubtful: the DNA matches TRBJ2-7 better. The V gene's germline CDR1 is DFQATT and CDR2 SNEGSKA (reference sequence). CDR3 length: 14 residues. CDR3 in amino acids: CSASAGPSPYEQYF. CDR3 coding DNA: TGCAGTGCTAGCGCCGGGCCATCTCCCTACGAGCAGTACTTC.